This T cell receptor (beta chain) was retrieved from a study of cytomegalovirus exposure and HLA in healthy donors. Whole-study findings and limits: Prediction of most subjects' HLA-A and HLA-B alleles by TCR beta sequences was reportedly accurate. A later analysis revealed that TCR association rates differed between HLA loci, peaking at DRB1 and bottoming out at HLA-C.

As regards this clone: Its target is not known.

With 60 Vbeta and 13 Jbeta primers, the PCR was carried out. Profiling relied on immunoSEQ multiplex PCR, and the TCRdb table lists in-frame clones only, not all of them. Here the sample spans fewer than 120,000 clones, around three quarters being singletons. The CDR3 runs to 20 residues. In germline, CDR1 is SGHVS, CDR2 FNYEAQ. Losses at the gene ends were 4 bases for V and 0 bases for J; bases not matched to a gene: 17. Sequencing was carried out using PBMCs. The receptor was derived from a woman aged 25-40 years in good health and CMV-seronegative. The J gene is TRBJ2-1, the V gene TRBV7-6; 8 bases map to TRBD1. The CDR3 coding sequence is TGTGCCAGCAGCTACCTTACCGGGACAGGTCCCAGGAGCTCCTACAATGAGCAGTTCTTC. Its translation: CASSYLTGTGPRSSYNEQFF.